These 9 T cell receptor beta chains originate from one sample sequenced in a study of PD-1 and CTLA-4 blockade in melanoma. Clones were sequenced by immunoSEQ multiplex PCR, and TCRdb holds only the in-frame ones, with some missing. Altogether 15,000 to 20,000 clones are present, about two thirds being singletons, with the ten largest covering 12% to 15%. Material: CD8+ T cells from peripheral blood, obtained from a patient given anti-PD-1 treatment. These receptor sequences come from a human donor with melanoma.

This chain links TRBV9 with TRBJ2-3; possible D gene TRBD1, 6 bases. V was pared by 1 base and J by 5 bases, with 11 bases between. CDR3 length: 14 amino acids. Germline CDR1 SGDLS, CDR2 YYNGEE. The CDR3 DNA reads as TGTGCCAGCAGCGTACCCTGGGGGCTAGATACGCAGTATTTT. It is translated as CASSVPWGLDTQYF. The whole variable domain, filled in from reference TRBV9 and TRBJ2-3, reads DSGVTQTPKHLITATGQRVTLRCSPRSGDLSVYWYQQSLDQGLQFLIQYYNGEERAKGNILERFSAQQFPDLHSELNLSSLELGDSALYFCASSVPWGLDTQYFGPGTRLTVL.

This clone occurred a few times. The chain employs TRBV19 and TRBJ1-2; 7 bases are shared with TRBD1. The CDR3 contains 14 residues. The trim removed 3 bases at V and 4 bases at J, leaving 5 bases unmatched. Germline assignment: CDR1 LNHDA and CDR2 SQIVND (reference sequence). The CDR3 reads CASSIKSGGYGYTF. DNA of the CDR3: TGTGCCAGTAGTATCAAGTCAGGGGGCTATGGCTACACCTTC.

The chain is built from TRBV11-2 and TRBJ2-7; D unclear. CDR3 length equals 11 residues. Germline assignment: CDR1 SGHAT and CDR2 FQNNGV. Trimming pared 4 bases from V and 6 bases from J, leaving 7 bases between. CDR3 amino acids: CASSSSTEQYF. CDR3 DNA sequence: TGTGCCAGCAGCTCCTCAACCGAGCAGTACTTC. The entire variable domain, with the rest obtained from reference TRBV11-2 and TRBJ2-7, is as follows: EAGVAQSPRYKIIEKRQSVAFWCNPISGHATLYWYQQILGQGPKLLIQFQNNGVVDDSQLPKDRFSAERLKGVDSTLKIQPAKLEDSAVYLCASSSSTEQYFGPGTRLTVT.

The V gene is TRBV12-3 or TRBV12-4, the J gene TRBJ1-5; D might be TRBD1 (6 bases). The CDR3 extends over 13 amino acids. V was pared by 3 bases and J by 4 bases, with 7 bases between. The CDR3 protein is CASSFQGNQPQHF. For the CDR3, the DNA is TGTGCCAGCAGTTTTCAGGGGAATCAGCCCCAGCATTTT.

This sequence joins TRBV28 and TRBJ2-7, with 8 bases matching TRBD1. Unmatched junction bases numbered 6, after V lost 2 bases and J lost 0 bases. The germline V gene has CDR1 MDHEN and CDR2 SYDVKM. The CDR3 runs 16 residues. The CDR3 loop is CASSLLAGQGSYEQYF. In DNA, the CDR3 is TGTGCCAGCAGTTTACTGGCTGGACAGGGCTCCTACGAGCAGTACTTC.

This chain joins TRBV9 and TRBJ2-1; 8 bases fit TRBD2. The junction had 3 bases not matched to a gene; V was cut back by 6 bases and J by 4 bases. Per the germline V gene, CDR1 is SGDLS and CDR2 is YYNGEE. The CDR3 length is 13 residues. In nucleotides, the CDR3 is TGTGCCAGCAAAGCGGGAGTATACAATGAGCAGTTCTTC. It yields the protein CASKAGVYNEQFF.

This chain joins TRBV15 and TRBJ2-5, with 7 positions matching TRBD1. With V trimmed by 3 bases and J by 2 bases, 6 bases remained unmatched. Germline CDR1 reads LNHNV; CDR2 reads YYDKDF (reference sequence). The CDR3 spans 15 residues. The CDR3: CATSSRDSYQETQYF. The CDR3 DNA follows: TGTGCCACCAGCAGCCGGGACAGTTATCAAGAGACCCAGTACTTC.

The rearrangement links TRBV19 to TRBJ1-6, with D perhaps matching TRBD1 (5 bases). Germline assignment: CDR1 LNHDA and CDR2 SQIVND (reference sequence). V was pared by 5 bases and J by 10 bases, with 27 bases between. This CDR3 is 18 amino acids long. The CDR3 region has the DNA TGTGCCAGTAGTCTAAGGTCGGGACGGATAACGAGGGAGTCACCCCTCCACTTT. This encodes CASSLRSGRITRESPLHF. The variable domain in full, with the rest retrieved from reference TRBV19 and TRBJ1-6, is DGGITQSPKYLFRKEGQNVTLSCEQNLNHDAMYWYRQDPGQGLRLIYYSQIVNDFQKGDIAEGYSVSREKKESFPLTVTSAQKNPTAFYLCASSLRSGRITRESPLHFGNGTRLTVT.

V gene TRBV15 combines with J gene TRBJ2-7, with 7 bases matching TRBD1. The germline V gene encodes CDR1 LNHNV and CDR2 YYDKDF (reference sequence). V lost 8 bases to trimming and J lost 1 base; unmatched junction nucleotides: 5. CDR3 length: 13 amino acids. The CDR3 sequence: CATGDSLSYEQYF. For the CDR3, the DNA is TGTGCCACCGGGGACAGTCTTTCCTACGAGCAGTACTTC.